Included here is one T cell receptor beta chain sequence, with context. There are many counts of this clonotype. Its antigen specificity is not known. Base qualities are not at hand, and no much larger clone is one base apart. The data belong to a study of T cells after yellow fever vaccination (dated by TCRdb to between 2017 and 2020). Some background on the complete study: The SMART-Seq v4 Ultra Low Input RNA kit was used to prepare libraries from fractions with low cell numbers. To follow T-cell clones before and after both primary and booster YFV17D yellow fever vaccination, bulk TCR alpha and beta repertoires underwent longitudinal sequencing. Bulk PBMC replicates and cell subsets were isolated from blood drawn at multiple timepoints before and after both primary and secondary immunization. Two healthy male donors, one aged 18 to 30 and one aged 30 to 40 years, were included in the cohort. Study-wide conclusions, independent of this receptor: The secondary T-cell response was found to be weaker but faster than the primary response, with a peak reached on day 5 rather than on day 15. Because abundant contaminating clonotypes from the bulk population could be contained in FACS-sorted repertoires, computational filtering was required. A small share of clonotypes occurred in both CD4 and CD8 compartments, likely arising from convergent recombination. Most clones expanded after primary vaccination were re-detected after the booster (96% of CD4 and approximately 89% of CD8), suggesting broad memory maintenance. Only a couple of donors were included in the study, so the extent to which the findings can be generalized is limited.

TCR cDNA was synthesized by 5'RACE template switching, which introduced a universal primer site and unique molecular identifiers. Priming of cDNA synthesis was performed from both the TCR alpha and TCR beta constant segments. Libraries were amplified in two PCR steps, with sample barcodes and sequencing adapters added in the second step. Sequencing of libraries was done on Illumina HiSeq 2500 (2x100 bp) or NovaSeq (2x150 bp). The paper's data handling went like this. Reads were demultiplexed and collapsed into UMI consensus sequences with MIGEC, and V(D)J alignment was performed with MiXCR. Using edgeR on replicate PBMC samples, clonotypes were called vaccine-responding if FDR was below 0.01 and the log2 fold change was above 5 up to day 15. CD4 or CD8 identity was assigned to each bulk clonotype according to whether the clonotype was present at higher abundance in the sequenced CD4 repertoire or the sequenced CD8 repertoire. In-frame beta chains were kept once TCRdb had trimmed the public reads at Q25 with fastp and called clones with MiXCR. Identical CDR3 protein sequences are pooled into one entry, listed with their most common genes and DNA. The V and J calls were determined by TCRdb, not by the authors. For this sample there are about 160,000 distinct CDR3 sequences; 6.5% to 8.5% appear just once. Around 2.3% of the sample rests with the top ten.

The germline V gene (reference sequence) specifies LGHDT as CDR1 and YNNKEL as CDR2. The CDR3 measures 11 amino acids from cysteine to phenylalanine. Just CDR3 DNA is preserved here, 33 bases in frame from base 1. Between the V and J ends, shortened by 8 bases and 10 bases respectively, the junction contains 12 bases. Sample treatment or condition, as interpreted from the label and publication: live attenuated yellow fever vaccine strain. A standard Ficoll-Paque protocol was used to isolate PBMCs from peripheral blood. CD4 and CD8 T-cell fractions were isolated with Dynabeads CD4 and CD8 positive selection kits. TriZol was used to extract RNA from bulk PBMCs, CD4 and CD8 fractions, and dextramer-positive and dextramer-negative fractions.

The receptor comes from a man aged 18 to 30 who received the YFV17D yellow fever vaccine. The receptor chain draws on TRBV3-1 and TRBJ2-1, with TRBD2 tentatively as D gene (6 bases match). The material sequenced was CD4+ T cells sorted from PBMCs, taken about 5 days after the first yellow fever vaccination. The CDR3 region reads CASSGSGEQFF. The DNA sequence is TGTGCCAGCTCGGGAAGCGGGGAGCAGTTCTTC.